These T cell receptor beta chains were read from a single sample in a study of blood T cell repertoires in COVID-19. Method: immunoSEQ multiplex PCR; TCRdb's copy keeps in-frame clones and lacks some. Of approximately 150,000 clones detected, around nine tenths appear once; the ten largest clones hold less than 3%. The specimen was peripheral blood. The receptor set was obtained from a woman aged 80 or over with COVID-19, enrolled during active disease. CDR3s include the opening cysteine and the closing phenylalanine or tryptophan. D genes are given only for firm matches. Clone sizes are given selectively: once, few, many, or a class where the clone is expanded.

TRBD1	TRBV18	TRBJ2-1	.	TGTGCCAGCTCGCCTCTACAGGGGATTAATGAGCAGTTCTTC	CASSPLQGINEQFF
.	TRBV7-9	TRBJ2-1	.	TGTGCCAGCAGCTTGCCCGCGGGGGAGCAGTTCTTC	CASSLPAGEQFF
TRBD1	TRBV2	TRBJ1-1	.	TGTGCCAGCCTCAGGGGGACCACTGAAGCTTTCTTT	CASLRGTTEAFF
.	TRBV10-1	TRBJ1-2	.	TGCGCCAGCAGTGAGTCGCAGGGGCAGACGTTCGATGGCTACACCTTC	CASSESQGQTFDGYTF
TRBD2	TRBV7-2	TRBJ2-2	.	TGTGCCAGCAGCCTTGGACTAGCGGGAGTTCACACCGGGGAGCTGTTTTTT	CASSLGLAGVHTGELFF
.	TRBV4-3	TRBJ2-3	.	TGCGCCAGCAGCCAAGACTTCACAGATACGCAGTATTTT	CASSQDFTDTQYF
TRBD1	TRBV6-5	TRBJ2-7	.	TGTGCCAGCAGTTACTCAGGGACAGGGAACTACGAGCAGTACTTC	CASSYSGTGNYEQYF
.	TRBV10-3	TRBJ2-7	once	TGTGCCATCAGTGAGTCGGTGGTCAGTGGTTACGAGCAGTACTTC	CAISESVVSGYEQYF
TRBD1	TRBV24-1	TRBJ2-1	.	TGTGCCACCAGTGATGCCACACAGGGGGATGAGCAGTTCTTC	CATSDATQGDEQFF
TRBD2	TRBV9	TRBJ2-1	.	TGTGCCAGCAGCTTATCTCCCGGGACTAGCGACAATGAGCAGTTCTTC	CASSLSPGTSDNEQFF
.	TRBV3-1/TRBV3-2	TRBJ1-2	.	TGTGCCAGCAGGTCTTCCGGGAGACCAGTCGGCTACACCTTC	CASRSSGRPVGYTF
.	TRBV18	TRBJ2-2	.	TGTGCCAGCTCACCAGGTCAACTAGCCTCCGGGGAGCTGTTTTTT	CASSPGQLASGELFF
.	TRBV3-1/TRBV3-2	TRBJ2-7	.	TGTGCCAGCAGCCAATACACAGGGCACGAGCAGTACTTC	CASSQYTGHEQYF
.	TRBV3-1/TRBV3-2	TRBJ1-4	.	TGTGCCAGCAGCCAGATCCTCAGTAATGAAAAACTGTTTTTT	CASSQILSNEKLFF
.	TRBV5-1	TRBJ2-6	.	TGCGCCAGCAGCTTAGATCGCCCGGGGGGCCTTAGCTCTGGGGCCAACGTCCTGACTTTC	CASSLDRPGGLSSGANVLTF
.	TRBV19	TRBJ2-5	.	TGTGCCAGTAGTATAGGTCTCGGGGTCCAAGAGACCCAGTACTTC	CASSIGLGVQETQYF
TRBD1	TRBV7-3	TRBJ1-1	.	TGTGCCAGCAGCACAACAGGGGTAGGAGGCACTGAAGCTTTCTTT	CASSTTGVGGTEAFF
TRBD2	TRBV19	TRBJ2-3	.	TGTGCCAGTAGCCTAAGCGGGAGGCCTACAGATACGCAGTATTTT	CASSLSGRPTDTQYF
.	TRBV2	TRBJ2-2	.	TGTGCCAGCAGTAGCCGGGATTCTACCGGGGAGCTGTTTTTT	CASSSRDSTGELFF
TRBD2	TRBV24-1	TRBJ2-1	once	TGTGCCACCAGTGATTTGCTGAGGCGGGAGGGGAATGAGCAGTTCTTC	CATSDLLRREGNEQFF
TRBD1	TRBV24-1	TRBJ2-7	.	TGTGCCACCAGTGATCCGGGACAGGGGACTTACGAGCAGTACTTC	CATSDPGQGTYEQYF
.	TRBV19	TRBJ2-3	.	TGTGCCAGCCGACAGGCCAGCACAGATACGCAGTATTTT	CASRQASTDTQYF
.	TRBV6-2/TRBV6-3	TRBJ1-5	few	TGTGCCAGCAGTTACGACGGCGGAGGGGCTCAGCCCCAGCATTTT	CASSYDGGGAQPQHF
.	TRBV7-2	TRBJ2-5	once	TGTGCCAGCAGCTTCATGGGGGGAGAGACCCAGTACTTC	CASSFMGGETQYF
TRBD1	TRBV7-2	TRBJ2-5	.	TGTGCCAGCAGGAACACAGGGGGCGCAGAGACCCAGTACTTC	CASRNTGGAETQYF
TRBD1	TRBV27	TRBJ1-6	.	TGTGCCAGCACCCTGACCGGGACAGGGGTGTATTCACCCCTCCACTTT	CASTLTGTGVYSPLHF
.	TRBV2	TRBJ1-6	.	TGTGCCAGCAGTGCGGCGGATAACCCCAATTCACCCCTCCACTTT	CASSAADNPNSPLHF
.	TRBV6-6	TRBJ1-5	.	TGTGCCAGCAGTTCCCAACAACAGCCCCAGCATTTT	CASSSQQQPQHF
.	TRBV28	TRBJ1-1	few	TGTGCCAGCAGTCTTGAGGGGGGGCGCAACACTGAAGCTTTCTTT	CASSLEGGRNTEAFF
.	TRBV6-5	TRBJ2-1	.	TGTGCCAGCAGACAGAGACGAAACTCCTACAATGAGCAGTTCTTC	CASRQRRNSYNEQFF
TRBD1	TRBV4-1	TRBJ1-2	.	TGCGCCAGCAGCCAACTCACAGGGGGGAAGGACTATGGCTACACCTTC	CASSQLTGGKDYGYTF
TRBD2	TRBV3-1/TRBV3-2	TRBJ2-3	.	TGTGCCAGCAGCCAAGATACCACTAGCGGAACCACAGATACGCAGTATTTT	CASSQDTTSGTTDTQYF
.	TRBV5-1	TRBJ1-3	.	TGCGCCAGCAGCCGGGAACAGGGTACGGTTGGAAACACCATATATTTT	CASSREQGTVGNTIYF
.	TRBV28	TRBJ1-1	.	TGTGCCAGCAGTCTGACCGCTCAGGTAGCTTTCTTT	CASSLTAQVAFF
.	TRBV11-2	TRBJ2-5	.	TGTGCCAGCAGCGCGAGCCATCAAGAGACCCAGTACTTC	CASSASHQETQYF
.	TRBV5-4	TRBJ1-1	few	TGTGCCACCGGAATGGTGCAGGGCATGAACACTGAAGCTTTCTTT	CATGMVQGMNTEAFF
.	TRBV5-1	TRBJ2-7	.	TGCGCCAGCAGCTTGGCGACAGAGACCTCCTACGAGCAGTACTTC	CASSLATETSYEQYF